The entry below describes one T cell receptor beta chain. These data come from a study of blood T cell repertoires in COVID-19. V lost 0 bases to trimming and J lost 0 bases, with 6 bases between them. CDR1 and CDR2 from the germline V gene are GTSNPN and SVGIG (reference sequence). The CDR3 is made up of 14 amino acids. In the original processing: For nucleated cells, counts were estimated from reference gene primer amplification. Using immunoSEQ multiplex PCR, the repertoire was profiled, and TCRdb retains in-frame clones only, with some absent. V and J calls plus clone size are reproduced from that table; the DNA served to infer D and trimming. This table has under 350,000 clones, approximately 87% appearing once.

This receptor was taken from a man aged 60-69 years who had recovered from COVID-19. The material sequenced was peripheral blood. The chain recombines TRBV30 with TRBJ1-3, with D possibly matching TRBD1 (5 bases). The CDR3 region is CAWSVGLSGNTIYF. CDR3 nucleotide sequence: TGTGCCTGGAGTGTGGGGCTCTCTGGAAACACCATATATTTT.